This T cell receptor beta chain was obtained from a study of shared clonotypes between healthy human individuals. As concerns this clone: Its antigen is unknown.

Notes on the study in general: The represented genetic and exposure-history diversity was limited by the small number of donors. Clonotype sharing levels among donors were expected to vary with sequencing depth.

The length of the CDR3 is 14 residues. CDR1 and CDR2 from the germline V gene are SGHNT and YENEEA. J was trimmed by 6 bases and V by 5 bases; bases with no gene match: 7. Sequencing was performed with immunoSEQ multiplex PCR; in TCRdb, only in-frame clones are kept and a portion is missing. This sample has around 1.4 million clones, with around 98.5% found just once. The rearrangement uses TRBV11-3 and TRBJ2-1, with TRBD2 identical over 7 bases. The specimen sequenced was naive CD4+ T cells sorted from blood. Subset meaning: CD45RA+ positively selected. The receptor comes from a young man in good health. CDR3 loop: CASSPRAGSNEQFF. DNA for the CDR3: TGTGCCAGCAGCCCTAGAGCGGGGAGCAATGAGCAGTTCTTC.